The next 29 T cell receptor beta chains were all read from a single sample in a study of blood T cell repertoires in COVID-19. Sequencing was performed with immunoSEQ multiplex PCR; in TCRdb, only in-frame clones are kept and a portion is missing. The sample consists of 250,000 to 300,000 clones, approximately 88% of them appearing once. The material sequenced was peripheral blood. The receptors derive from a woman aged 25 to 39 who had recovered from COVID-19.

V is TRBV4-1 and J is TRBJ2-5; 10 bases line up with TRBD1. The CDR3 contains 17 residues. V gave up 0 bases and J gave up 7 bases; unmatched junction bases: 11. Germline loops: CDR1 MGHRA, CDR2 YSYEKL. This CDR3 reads CASSQDPPTGGAGTQYF. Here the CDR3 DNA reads TGCGCCAGCAGCCAAGATCCCCCGACAGGGGGCGCAGGGACCCAGTACTTC.

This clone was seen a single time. The DNA for the CDR3 is TGTGCCAGCAGCGAGGGGGGGCCCGCCAAGCTGTGGGGTGGGCAGTTCTTC. Translated: CASSEGGPAKLWGGQFF. This chain uses TRBV7-3 with TRBJ2-1; TRBD2 might be the D (7 bases). V was pared by 5 bases and J by 12 bases, with 29 bases between. Germline loops: CDR1 SGHTA, CDR2 FQGTGA. The CDR3 length is 17 residues.

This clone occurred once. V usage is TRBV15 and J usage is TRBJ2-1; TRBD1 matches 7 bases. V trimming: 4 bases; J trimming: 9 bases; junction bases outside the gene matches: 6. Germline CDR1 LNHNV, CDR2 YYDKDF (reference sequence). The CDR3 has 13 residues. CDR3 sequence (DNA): TGTGCCACCAGCAAGGGCAGGGGGAGTGAGCAGTTCTTC. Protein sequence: CATSKGRGSEQFF.

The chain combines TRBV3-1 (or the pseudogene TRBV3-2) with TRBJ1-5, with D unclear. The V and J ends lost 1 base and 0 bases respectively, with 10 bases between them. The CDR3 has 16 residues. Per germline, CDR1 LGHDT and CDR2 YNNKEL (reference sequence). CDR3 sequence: CASSQGAVYSNQPQHF. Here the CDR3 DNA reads TGTGCCAGCAGCCAAGGGGCAGTCTATAGCAATCAGCCCCAGCATTTT.

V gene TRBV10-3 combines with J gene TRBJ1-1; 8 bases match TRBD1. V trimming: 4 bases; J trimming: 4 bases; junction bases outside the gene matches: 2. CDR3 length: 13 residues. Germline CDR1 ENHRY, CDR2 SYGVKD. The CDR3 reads CAISGQGFTEAFF. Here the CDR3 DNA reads TGTGCCATCAGTGGACAGGGGTTCACTGAAGCTTTCTTT.

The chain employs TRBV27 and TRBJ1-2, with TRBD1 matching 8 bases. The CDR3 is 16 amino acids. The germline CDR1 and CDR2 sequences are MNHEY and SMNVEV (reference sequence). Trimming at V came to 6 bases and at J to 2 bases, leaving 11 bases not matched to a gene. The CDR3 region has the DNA TGTGCCAGCAGATCGGGGGTACGGACAGGGAACTATGGCTACACCTTC. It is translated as CASRSGVRTGNYGYTF.

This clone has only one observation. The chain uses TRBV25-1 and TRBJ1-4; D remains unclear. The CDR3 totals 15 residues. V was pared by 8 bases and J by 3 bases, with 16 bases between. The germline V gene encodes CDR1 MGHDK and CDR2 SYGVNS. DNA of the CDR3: TGTGCCAGCGGGGAGGAGGGTGCTGCTAATGAAAAACTGTTTTTT. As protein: CASGEEGAANEKLFF. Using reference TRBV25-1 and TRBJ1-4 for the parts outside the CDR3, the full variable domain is EADIYQTPRYLVIGTGKKITLECSQTMGHDKMYWYQQDPGMELHLIHYSYGVNSTEKGDLSSESTVSRIRTEHFPLTLESARPSHTSQYLCASGEEGAANEKLFFGSGTQLSVL.

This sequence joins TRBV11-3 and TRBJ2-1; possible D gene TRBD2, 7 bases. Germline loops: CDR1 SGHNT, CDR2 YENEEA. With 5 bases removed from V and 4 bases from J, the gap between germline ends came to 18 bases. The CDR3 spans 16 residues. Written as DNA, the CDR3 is TGTGCCAGCAGCAACGAGGGCGGGGGCGCTTACAATGAGCAGTTCTTC. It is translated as CASSNEGGGAYNEQFF.

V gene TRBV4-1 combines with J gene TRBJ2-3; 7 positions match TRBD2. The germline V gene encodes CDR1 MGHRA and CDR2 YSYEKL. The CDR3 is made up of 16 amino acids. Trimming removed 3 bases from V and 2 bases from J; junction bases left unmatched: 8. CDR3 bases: TGCGCCAGCAGCCAGTCCCATGGACTAGACACAGATACGCAGTATTTT. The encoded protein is CASSQSHGLDTDTQYF.

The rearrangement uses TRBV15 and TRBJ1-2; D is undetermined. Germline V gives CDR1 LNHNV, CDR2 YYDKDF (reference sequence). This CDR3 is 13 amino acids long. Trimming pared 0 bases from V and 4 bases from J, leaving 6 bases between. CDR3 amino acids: CATSRDRLYGYTF. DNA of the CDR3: TGTGCCACCAGCAGAGACAGGCTCTATGGCTACACCTTC.

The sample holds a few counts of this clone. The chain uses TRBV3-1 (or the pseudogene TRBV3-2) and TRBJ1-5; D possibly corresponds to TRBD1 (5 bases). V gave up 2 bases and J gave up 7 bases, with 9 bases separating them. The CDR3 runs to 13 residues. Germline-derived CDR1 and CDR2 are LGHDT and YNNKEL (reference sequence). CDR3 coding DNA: TGTGCCAGCAGCCAATCCCCAGGGCAGCCCCAGCATTTT. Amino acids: CASSQSPGQPQHF.

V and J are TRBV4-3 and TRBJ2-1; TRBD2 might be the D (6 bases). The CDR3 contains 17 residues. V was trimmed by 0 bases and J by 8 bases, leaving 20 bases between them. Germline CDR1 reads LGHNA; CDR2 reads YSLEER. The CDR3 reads CASSQDGAGRAQDEQFF. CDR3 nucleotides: TGCGCCAGCAGCCAAGATGGAGCGGGCAGGGCACAGGATGAGCAGTTCTTC.

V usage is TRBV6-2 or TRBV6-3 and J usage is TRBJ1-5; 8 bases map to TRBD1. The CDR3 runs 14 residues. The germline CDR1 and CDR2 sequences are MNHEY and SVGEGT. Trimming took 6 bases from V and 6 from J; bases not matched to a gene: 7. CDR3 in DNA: TGTGCCAGCAGCCATGGACAGGGTAGTCAGCCCCAGCATTTT. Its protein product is CASSHGQGSQPQHF.

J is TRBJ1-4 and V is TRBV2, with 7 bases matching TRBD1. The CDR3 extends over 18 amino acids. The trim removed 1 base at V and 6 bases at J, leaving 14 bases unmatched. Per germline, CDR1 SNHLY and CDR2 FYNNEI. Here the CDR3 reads CASSEDKGGSVVDEKLFF. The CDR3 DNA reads TGTGCCAGCAGTGAAGATAAAGGGGGCTCGGTGGTGGATGAAAAACTGTTTTTT.

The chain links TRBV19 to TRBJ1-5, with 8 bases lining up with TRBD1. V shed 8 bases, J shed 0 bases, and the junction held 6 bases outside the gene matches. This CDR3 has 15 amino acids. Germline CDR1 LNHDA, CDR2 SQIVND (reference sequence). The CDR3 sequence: CASRDRRYSNQPQHF. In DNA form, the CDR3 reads TGTGCCAGTCGGGACAGGAGATATAGCAATCAGCCCCAGCATTTT.

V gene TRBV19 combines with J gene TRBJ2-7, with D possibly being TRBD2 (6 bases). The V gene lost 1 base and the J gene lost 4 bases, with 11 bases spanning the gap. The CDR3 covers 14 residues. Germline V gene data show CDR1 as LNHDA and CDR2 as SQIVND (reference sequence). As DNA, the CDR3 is TGTGCCAGTAGTATAGGCGGGACTTCGTACGAGCAGTACTTC. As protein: CASSIGGTSYEQYF.

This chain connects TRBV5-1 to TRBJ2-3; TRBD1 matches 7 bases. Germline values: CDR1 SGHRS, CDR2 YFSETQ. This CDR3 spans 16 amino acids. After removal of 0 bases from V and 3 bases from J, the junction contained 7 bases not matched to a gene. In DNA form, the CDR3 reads TGCGCCAGCAGCTTGGGAGTCAGGGGGAAGACAGATACGCAGTATTTT. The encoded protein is CASSLGVRGKTDTQYF. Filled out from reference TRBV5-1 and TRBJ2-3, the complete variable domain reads KAGVTQTPRYLIKTRGQQVTLSCSPISGHRSVSWYQQTPGQGLQFLFEYFSETQRNKGNFPGRFSGRQFSNSRSEMNVSTLELGDSALYLCASSLGVRGKTDTQYFGPGTRLTVL.

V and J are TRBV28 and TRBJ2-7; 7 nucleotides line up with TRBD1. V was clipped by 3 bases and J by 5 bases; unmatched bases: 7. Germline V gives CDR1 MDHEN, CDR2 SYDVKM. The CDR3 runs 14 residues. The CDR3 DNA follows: TGTGCCAGCAGTTTGTCGTTGACAGGGCACGAGCAGTACTTC. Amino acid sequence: CASSLSLTGHEQYF. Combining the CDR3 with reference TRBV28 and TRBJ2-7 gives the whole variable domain DVKVTQSSRYLVKRTGEKVFLECVQDMDHENMFWYRQDPGLGLRLIYFSYDVKMKEKGDIPEGYSVSREKKERFSLILESASTNQTSMYLCASSLSLTGHEQYFGPGTRLTVT.

DNA of the CDR3: TGTGCCAGCTCACCCTTCGGGGGTGCTAATGAAAAACTGTTTTTT. This gives the protein CASSPFGGANEKLFF. The genes are TRBV18 and TRBJ1-4; D perhaps matches TRBD1 (5 bases). The germline V and J ends were trimmed by 3 bases and 3 bases, with 11 bases remaining between them. The CDR3 extends over 15 amino acids. From germline, CDR1 is KGHSH and CDR2 LQKENI.

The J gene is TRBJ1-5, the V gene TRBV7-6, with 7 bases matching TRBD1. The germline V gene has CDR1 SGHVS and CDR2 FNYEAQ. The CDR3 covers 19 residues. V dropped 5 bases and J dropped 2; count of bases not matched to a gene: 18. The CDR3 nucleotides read TGTGCCAGCAGCCCGGAGACAGGGCAAACAACGCATGGCAATCAGCCCCAGCATTTT. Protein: CASSPETGQTTHGNQPQHF.

The DNA for the CDR3 is TGTGCCAGCAGGGACAGGGTTAGCAATCAGCCCCAGCATTTT. Translation: CASRDRVSNQPQHF. The chain uses TRBV2 and TRBJ1-5, with 8 bases fitting TRBD1. The CDR3 sequence is 14 residues long. V gave up 6 bases and J gave up 0 bases; unmatched junction bases: 1. From germline, CDR1 is SNHLY and CDR2 FYNNEI.

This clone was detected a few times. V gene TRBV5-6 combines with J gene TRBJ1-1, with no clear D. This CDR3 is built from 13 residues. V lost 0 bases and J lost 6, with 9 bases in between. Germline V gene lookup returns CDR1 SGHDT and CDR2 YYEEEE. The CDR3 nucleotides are TGTGCCAGCAGCTTGGTGGGCACATCTGAAGCTTTCTTT. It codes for CASSLVGTSEAFF.

CDR3 in amino acids: CASSPILGREQETQYF. The CDR3 DNA reads as TGTGCCAGCAGCCCAATTTTGGGGAGGGAGCAAGAGACCCAGTACTTC. The gene calls are TRBV5-6 and TRBJ2-5, with TRBD2 matching over 7 bases. The germline gives CDR1 SGHDT, CDR2 YYEEEE. This CDR3 is built from 16 residues. With 4 bases clipped from V and 2 bases from J, the junction kept 11 bases outside the gene matches.

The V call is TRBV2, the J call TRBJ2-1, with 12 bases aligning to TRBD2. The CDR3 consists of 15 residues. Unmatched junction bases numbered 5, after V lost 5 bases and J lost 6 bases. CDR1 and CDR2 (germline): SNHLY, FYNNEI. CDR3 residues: CASSLTSGGRNEQFF. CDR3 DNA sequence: TGTGCCAGCAGTTTAACTAGCGGGGGGCGCAATGAGCAGTTCTTC. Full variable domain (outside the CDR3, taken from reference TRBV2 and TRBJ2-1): EPEVTQTPSHQVTQMGQEVILRCVPISNHLYFYWYRQILGQKVEFLVSFYNNEISEKSEIFDDQFSVERPDGSNFTLKIRSTKLEDSAMYFCASSLTSGGRNEQFFGPGTRLTVL.

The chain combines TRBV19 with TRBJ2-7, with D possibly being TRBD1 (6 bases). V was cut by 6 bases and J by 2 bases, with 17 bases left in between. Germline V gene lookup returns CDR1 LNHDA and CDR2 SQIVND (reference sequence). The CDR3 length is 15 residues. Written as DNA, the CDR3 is TGTGCCAGTAGAAGGTCCATCGGACAGACCTACGAGCAGTACTTC. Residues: CASRRSIGQTYEQYF.

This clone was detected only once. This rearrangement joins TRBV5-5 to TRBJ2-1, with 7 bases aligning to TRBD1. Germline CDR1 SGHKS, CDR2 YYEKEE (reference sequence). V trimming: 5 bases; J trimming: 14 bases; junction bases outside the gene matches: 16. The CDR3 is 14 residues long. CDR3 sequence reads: CASRAAGTALFEFF. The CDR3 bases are TGTGCCAGCAGGGCAGCCGGGACAGCGTTATTTGAGTTCTTC.

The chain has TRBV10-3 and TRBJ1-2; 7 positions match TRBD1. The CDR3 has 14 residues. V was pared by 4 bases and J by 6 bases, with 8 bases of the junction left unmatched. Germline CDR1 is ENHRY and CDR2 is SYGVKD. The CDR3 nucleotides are TGTGCCATCAGTGTGGGGGCAGGGGGTAATGGCTACACCTTC. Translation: CAISVGAGGNGYTF.

The CDR3 region is CASSLVAGDGYTF. The CDR3 DNA sequence: TGTGCCAGCAGCTTAGTGGCAGGGGATGGCTACACCTTC. This chain links TRBV7-3 with TRBJ1-2, with a possible D match to TRBD1 (6 bases). V lost 2 bases and J 6 bases, leaving 10 bases between the germline ends. CDR3 size: 13 residues. Germline CDR1 and CDR2: SGHTA and FQGTGA.

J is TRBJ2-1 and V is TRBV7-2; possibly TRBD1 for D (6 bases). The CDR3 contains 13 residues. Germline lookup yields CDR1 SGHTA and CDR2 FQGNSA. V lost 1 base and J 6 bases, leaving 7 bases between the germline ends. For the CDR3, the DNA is TGTGCCAGCAGCTTAGGACAGGCCAATGAGCAGTTCTTC. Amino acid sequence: CASSLGQANEQFF.